The 4 T cell receptor beta chains in this list originate from one sample, sequenced in a study of T-cell memory formation after mild COVID-19. Each CDR3 protein gets one entry after TCRdb re-called the 5' RACE reads with MiXCR. The sample consists of hundreds of thousands of distinct CDR3 sequences, 20% of them appearing once. Sequencing input: PBMCs or a T cell subset sorted from them (not recorded which). Every receptor here comes from an adult woman who had mild COVID-19 (a few samples of this study predate the infection). Cell type and time point are not known.

In this sample, this clonotype turned up many times. This chain joins TRBV9 and TRBJ2-1; a weak D match, TRBD1 (5 bases). The germline V gene has CDR1 SGDLS and CDR2 YYNGEE. The CDR3 spans 12 residues. V was shortened by 4 bases and J by 7 bases, with 9 bases between the two germline ends. The CDR3 nucleotides read TGTGCCAGCAGCATCAGGGATAATGAGCAGTTCTTC. Translated, it gives CASSIRDNEQFF.

This chain connects TRBV24-1 to TRBJ2-5; 10 bases are a match to TRBD2. The CDR3 contains 16 residues. V dropped 5 bases and J dropped 4; count of bases not matched to a gene: 9. Germline loops: CDR1 KGHDR, CDR2 SFDVKD. The CDR3 coding sequence is TGTGCCACCAGTGTGGCTAGCGGGAGTTCAGGAGAGACCCAGTACTTC. Its protein is CATSVASGSSGETQYF.

The table lists this clonotype with a few counts. CDR3 loop: CASSHLGSGNTIYF. DNA for the CDR3: TGTGCCAGCAGTCACCTGGGCTCTGGAAACACCATATATTTT. V is TRBV6-5 and J is TRBJ1-3; no clear D gene. Trimming cost V 5 bases and J 0 bases, with 8 bases left between them. Germline-derived CDR1 and CDR2 are MNHEY and SVGAGI. This CDR3 contains 14 residues.

The rearrangement links TRBV27 to TRBJ1-1, with 9 bases matching TRBD1. Germline V gene data show CDR1 as MNHEY and CDR2 as SMNVEV (reference sequence). J lost 5 bases, V lost 3 bases, and 4 bases had no gene match. This CDR3 region has 14 residues. CDR3 DNA sequence: TGTGCCAGCAGTTTCCGACAGGGGGATACTGAAGCTTTCTTT. Amino acids: CASSFRQGDTEAFF.